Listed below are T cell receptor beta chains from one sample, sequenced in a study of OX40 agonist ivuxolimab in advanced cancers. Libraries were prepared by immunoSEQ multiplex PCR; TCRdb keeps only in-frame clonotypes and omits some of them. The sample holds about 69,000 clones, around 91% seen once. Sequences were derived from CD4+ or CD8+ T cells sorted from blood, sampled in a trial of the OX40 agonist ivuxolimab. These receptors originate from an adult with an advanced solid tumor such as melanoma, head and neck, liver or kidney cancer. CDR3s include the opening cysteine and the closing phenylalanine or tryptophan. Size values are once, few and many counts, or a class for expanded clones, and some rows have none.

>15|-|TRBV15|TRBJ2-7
CATSRGGSETYEQYF
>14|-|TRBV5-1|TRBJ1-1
CASSDNTLNTEAFF
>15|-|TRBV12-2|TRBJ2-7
CASRFPPSASYEQYF
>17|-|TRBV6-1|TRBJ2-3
CASSEALRGGTTDTQYF
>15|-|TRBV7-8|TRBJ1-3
CASTLTGGVGNTIYF
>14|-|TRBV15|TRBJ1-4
CATSRETEGEKLFF
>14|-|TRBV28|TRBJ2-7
CASSYQTEVYEQYF
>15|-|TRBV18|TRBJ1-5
CASSPGISSNQPQHF
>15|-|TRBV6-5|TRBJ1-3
CASSLRTASGNTIYF
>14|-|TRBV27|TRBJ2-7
CASSLSRIGYEQYF
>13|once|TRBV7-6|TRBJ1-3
CASSAGSGNTIYF
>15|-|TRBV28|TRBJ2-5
CASSLASGSQTTQYF
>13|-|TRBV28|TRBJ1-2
CASSSPVDYGYTF
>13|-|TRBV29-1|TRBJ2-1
CSVEGAQGSEQFF
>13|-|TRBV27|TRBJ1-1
CASSLYRGTEAFF
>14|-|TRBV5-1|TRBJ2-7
CASSWSGGDYEQYF